This T cell receptor beta chain emerged from a study of post-analysis software for immune sequencing data. Turning to the study itself: The disease courses covered relapsing-remitting, secondary progressive and progressive-relapsing multiple sclerosis. Study-wide results and caveats: When patients were compared with controls, about five TRBV segments were more frequent, TRBV5-6, TRBV5-1 and TRBV20-1 among them. F-measure co-clustering was strong for batch-matched samples.

V was shortened by 5 bases and J by 6 bases, with 20 bases between the two germline ends. The CDR3 length is 15 residues. Germline assignment: CDR1 SGHDT and CDR2 YYEEEE. Carried by the TCR beta cDNA libraries were unique molecular identifiers. Via MiXCR, TCRdb re-called the PCR reads, giving one row per CDR3 protein. This sample has some 690,000 distinct CDR3 sequences; 59% occur once, and the top ten carry over 9%. Notes on this clonotype: Its antigen is currently unknown.

Source material: blood. The receptor was derived from a girl aged 2-10 years with multiple sclerosis. The gene calls are TRBV5-6 and TRBJ2-5, with D perhaps TRBD1 (6 bases). CDR3 sequence (DNA): TGTGCCAGCAGTCCGGGACCAGGGGTTGGGAAGACCCAGTACTTC. Amino acid sequence: CASSPGPGVGKTQYF.